The 31 T cell receptor beta chains reported below all come from one sample, sequenced in a study of OX40 agonist ivuxolimab in advanced cancers. Produced via immunoSEQ multiplex PCR; TCRdb's table is partial and in-frame only. The table includes 20,000 to 25,000 clones, 70% to 90% detected once. Sample: CD4+ or CD8+ T cells sorted from blood, taken in a trial of the OX40 agonist ivuxolimab. The receptors come from an adult with an advanced solid tumor such as melanoma, head and neck, liver or kidney cancer.

This sequence joins TRBV19 and TRBJ2-2, with a tentative D call TRBD2 (6 bases). Germline lookup yields CDR1 LNHDA and CDR2 SQIVND (reference sequence). Trimming cost V 5 bases and J 5 bases, with 15 bases left between them. CDR3 size: 15 residues. The CDR3 DNA follows: TGTGCCAGTAGTTGGAGGGTAAGAGGTACCGGGGAGCTGTTTTTT. It translates to CASSWRVRGTGELFF.

V is TRBV19 and J is TRBJ1-2, with 7 bases fitting TRBD1. V lost 3 bases and J lost 5; bases outside the gene matches: 9. The CDR3 has 15 residues. Per germline, CDR1 LNHDA and CDR2 SQIVND (reference sequence). This CDR3 is CASSMVTGAEYGYTF. In nucleotides, the CDR3 is TGTGCCAGTAGTATGGTAACAGGGGCCGAATATGGCTACACCTTC.

The chain links TRBV11-2 to TRBJ2-7; a possible D gene is TRBD2 (5 bases). The germline V gene has CDR1 SGHAT and CDR2 FQNNGV. Trimming pared 5 bases from V and 3 bases from J, leaving 26 bases between. The length of the CDR3 is 18 residues. The CDR3 DNA reads as TGTGCCAGCAGCCATCCCATCCCTAGGCTAGCCGACGACTACGAGCAGTACTTC. This codes for CASSHPIPRLADDYEQYF.

The rearrangement links TRBV2 to TRBJ1-2, with TRBD1 identical over 9 bases. The germline V gene has CDR1 SNHLY and CDR2 FYNNEI. With V trimmed by 2 bases and J by 4 bases, 5 bases remained unmatched. The CDR3 has 15 residues. CDR3: CASSESWTGAYGYTF. Written as DNA, the CDR3 is TGTGCCAGCAGTGAATCATGGACAGGGGCCTATGGCTACACCTTC.

V usage is TRBV25-1 and J usage is TRBJ2-7; 7 bases are a match to TRBD1. The germline CDR1 and CDR2 sequences are MGHDK and SYGVNS. There are 14 residues in the CDR3. V shed 6 bases and J 4 bases; nucleotides not matched to a gene: 9. CDR3 sequence (DNA): TGTGCCAGCAGGAGACAGGGACCAGGGTACGAGCAGTACTTC. It yields the protein CASRRQGPGYEQYF.

This clone was recorded a few times. The J gene is TRBJ2-1, the V gene TRBV5-6; tentative D call: TRBD1 (6 bases). V was shortened by 1 base and J by 2 bases, with 10 bases between the two germline ends. The CDR3 consists of 15 residues. The V gene's germline CDR1 is SGHDT and CDR2 YYEEEE. CDR3 sequence: CASSLKQGAYNEQFF. For the CDR3, the DNA is TGTGCCAGCAGCTTGAAACAGGGAGCCTACAATGAGCAGTTCTTC.

This clone was counted between two and nine times. CDR3 amino acids: CASSLSGRARETQYF. The CDR3 bases are TGTGCCAGCAGCCTCAGCGGGAGGGCCCGAGAGACCCAGTACTTC. The rearrangement links TRBV7-8 to TRBJ2-5; 10 bases map to TRBD2. The germline gives CDR1 SGHVS, CDR2 FQNEAQ. The CDR3 is 15 residues long. The J segment lost 4 bases and the V segment lost 5 bases, leaving 7 bases of the junction unmatched.

The J gene is TRBJ2-3, the V gene TRBV7-6; D might be TRBD2 (6 bases). V shed 6 bases and J shed 1 base, with 14 bases lying between them. CDR3 length: 15 residues. CDR1 is SGHVS and CDR2 is FNYEAQ in the germline V gene. DNA for the CDR3: TGTGCCAGCAGTTCCAGCGGAGGGGGCACAGATACGCAGTATTTT. This translates into CASSSSGGGTDTQYF.

The V and J genes are TRBV5-6 and TRBJ2-7; 7 nucleotides match TRBD2. Trimming took 0 bases from V and 3 from J; bases not matched to a gene: 3. This CDR3 has 14 residues. Germline CDR1 SGHDT, CDR2 YYEEEE. Written as DNA, the CDR3 is TGTGCCAGCAGCTTGGTTATAGCGGGCTACGAGCAGTACTTC. This translates into CASSLVIAGYEQYF.

The chain is built from TRBV27 and TRBJ2-7; 10 nucleotides line up with TRBD2. The germline V gene encodes CDR1 MNHEY and CDR2 SMNVEV (reference sequence). The CDR3 is 14 residues long. After removal of 5 bases from V and 3 bases from J, the junction contained 4 bases not matched to a gene. The CDR3 here is CASSLAGAGYEQYF. Here the CDR3 DNA reads TGTGCCAGCAGTCTAGCGGGAGCCGGCTACGAGCAGTACTTC.

The CDR3 spells CASSFYLRQGKHNEQFF. The CDR3, as DNA: TGCGCCAGCAGCTTCTATCTGCGGCAGGGAAAGCACAATGAGCAGTTCTTC. The rearrangement uses TRBV5-1 and TRBJ2-1; D is possibly TRBD1 (5 bases). Germline CDR1 and CDR2: SGHRS and YFSETQ. Trimming pared 2 bases from V and 5 bases from J, leaving 20 bases between. The CDR3 length is 17 residues.

The chain carries TRBV5-6 and TRBJ2-3, with 11 bases aligning to TRBD1. The CDR3 is 14 residues long. Trimming at V came to 4 bases and at J to 4 bases, leaving 2 bases not matched to a gene. Germline CDR1 reads SGHDT; CDR2 reads YYEEEE. The CDR3 DNA reads as TGTGCCAGCAGCGCGGGACAGGGGGCAGATACGCAGTATTTT. Translating gives CASSAGQGADTQYF.

The chain uses TRBV6-5 and TRBJ1-1; D is uncertain. Trimming left V 3 bases short and J 0 bases short, with 5 bases between. The CDR3 extends over 13 amino acids. Germline V gives CDR1 MNHEY, CDR2 SVGAGI. CDR3: CASSYRMNTEAFF. The CDR3, as DNA: TGTGCCAGCAGTTATCGGATGAACACTGAAGCTTTCTTT.

CDR3 DNA: TGTGCCACCAGCATAAGCCTGAGCTCTGGAAACACCATATATTTT. Translating it yields CATSISLSSGNTIYF. V gene TRBV15 combines with J gene TRBJ1-3; no definite D call. V was cut by 4 bases and J by 0 bases, with 10 bases left in between. The CDR3 runs 15 residues. CDR1 LNHNV and CDR2 YYDKDF come from the germline V gene (reference sequence).

The chain couples TRBV11-3 to TRBJ2-1, with TRBD2 identical over 8 bases. V was pared by 3 bases and J by 4 bases, with 8 bases of the junction left unmatched. CDR1 and CDR2 from the germline V gene are SGHNT and YENEEA. This CDR3 spans 16 amino acids. This chain's CDR3 is CASSFPGGGSYNEQFF. Here the CDR3 DNA reads TGTGCCAGCAGCTTTCCGGGAGGGGGGTCATACAATGAGCAGTTCTTC.

The V call is TRBV5-1, the J call TRBJ2-7; possible D gene TRBD2, 6 bases. V was shortened by 6 bases and J by 0 bases, with 16 bases between the two germline ends. Germline V CDR1 and CDR2: SGHRS, YFSETQ. CDR3 length: 15 residues. In DNA, the CDR3 is TGCGCCAGCACCGGAGGGGACCCACTCTCCTACGAGCAGTACTTC. This gives the protein CASTGGDPLSYEQYF.

CDR3 DNA sequence: TGCGCCAGCAGCCCGGGGACAGGTCGGACTGAAGCTTTCTTT. Its protein is CASSPGTGRTEAFF. The J gene is TRBJ1-1, the V gene TRBV4-3, with 8 bases matching TRBD1. In germline, CDR1 is LGHNA, CDR2 YSLEER. J was trimmed by 5 bases and V by 4 bases; bases with no gene match: 6. The CDR3 has 14 residues.

V is TRBV4-3 and J is TRBJ2-6, with 10 bases aligning to TRBD1. V dropped 1 base and J dropped 4; count of bases not matched to a gene: 10. This CDR3 has 19 amino acids. Germline loops: CDR1 LGHNA, CDR2 YSLEER. This CDR3 reads CASSQGAGQGLSGANVLTF. Written as DNA, the CDR3 is TGCGCCAGCAGCCAAGGGGCGGGACAGGGGCTCTCAGGGGCCAACGTCCTGACTTTC.

The chain combines TRBV5-1 with TRBJ2-3; D is unclear. V was cut by 4 bases and J by 4 bases, with 22 bases left in between. The CDR3 length is 17 residues. Per germline, CDR1 SGHRS and CDR2 YFSETQ. CDR3 in amino acids: CASSPKTVILSADTQYF. DNA of the CDR3: TGCGCCAGCAGCCCAAAAACGGTTATCTTAAGTGCAGATACGCAGTATTTT. Full variable domain (missing parts from reference TRBV5-1 and TRBJ2-3): KAGVTQTPRYLIKTRGQQVTLSCSPISGHRSVSWYQQTPGQGLQFLFEYFSETQRNKGNFPGRFSGRQFSNSRSEMNVSTLELGDSALYLCASSPKTVILSADTQYFGPGTRLTVL.

The chain uses TRBV4-1 and TRBJ2-3; 10 bases line up with TRBD1. The CDR3 spans 16 residues. Germline CDR1 is MGHRA and CDR2 is YSYEKL. With V trimmed by 2 bases and J by 4 bases, 6 bases remained unmatched. Here the CDR3 reads CASSQRQGAPADTQYF. In DNA, the CDR3 is TGCGCCAGCAGCCAACGACAGGGGGCCCCCGCAGATACGCAGTATTTT.

The chain links TRBV11-3 to TRBJ2-3, with 10 bases lining up with TRBD2. Germline V gives CDR1 SGHNT, CDR2 YENEEA. V shed 8 bases, J shed 6 bases, and the junction held 5 bases outside the gene matches. This CDR3 is built from 13 residues. CDR3 sequence: CASGLADLDTQYF. The CDR3 coding sequence is TGTGCCAGCGGACTAGCGGATCTTGATACGCAGTATTTT.

The gene calls are TRBV7-8 and TRBJ2-3; D might be TRBD2 (5 bases). The V and J ends lost 5 bases and 0 bases respectively, with 21 bases between them. This CDR3 has 18 amino acids. The germline V gene has CDR1 SGHVS and CDR2 FQNEAQ. CDR3 DNA: TGTGCCAGCAGCCTAACCGAAAACGGACTTACAAGCACAGATACGCAGTATTTT. It translates to CASSLTENGLTSTDTQYF.

The V call is TRBV10-3, the J call TRBJ2-7; no reliable D call. Germline CDR1 and CDR2: ENHRY and SYGVKD. V was shortened by 3 bases and J by 5 bases, with 14 bases between the two germline ends. The CDR3 consists of 14 residues. The CDR3 DNA sequence: TGTGCCATCAGTGAATTCTCCCCCATCGACGAGCAGTACTTC. Protein: CAISEFSPIDEQYF.

In this sample, this clone turned up once. The rearrangement uses TRBV27 and TRBJ2-7, with D possibly matching TRBD2 (5 bases). CDR3 length: 13 amino acids. V gave up 4 bases and J gave up 3 bases, with 10 bases separating them. In germline, CDR1 is MNHEY, CDR2 SMNVEV (reference sequence). The CDR3 is CASSSLSDYEQYF. DNA for the CDR3: TGTGCCAGCAGTTCCCTTAGCGACTACGAGCAGTACTTC.

The chain combines TRBV5-5 with TRBJ2-7; 8 bases map to TRBD2. The CDR3 is 15 amino acids. Germline V CDR1 and CDR2: SGHKS, YYEKEE (reference sequence). After removal of 2 bases from V and 5 bases from J, the junction contained 9 bases not matched to a gene. The CDR3 coding sequence is TGTGCCAGCAGCTTTGTAGCGGGGTCACTCAACGAGCAGTACTTC. Translation gives CASSFVAGSLNEQYF.

This clone appeared a few times. The chain carries TRBV30 and TRBJ2-3; either TRBD1 or TRBD2 may supply D (5 bases each). The CDR3 totals 17 residues. The germline V and J ends were trimmed by 3 bases and 3 bases, with 22 bases remaining between them. From germline, CDR1 is GTSNPN and CDR2 SVGIG (reference sequence). The CDR3 is CAWRDPRGSQVTDTQYF. As DNA, the CDR3 is TGTGCCTGGAGGGACCCCCGGGGCAGCCAGGTGACAGATACGCAGTATTTT.

This rearrangement joins TRBV6-1 to TRBJ2-3, with D possibly being TRBD2 (6 bases). The CDR3 extends over 13 amino acids. V lost 6 bases, J lost 4 bases, and 11 bases lay in between. Per germline, CDR1 MNHNS and CDR2 SASEGT. The CDR3 protein is CASSGAGSDTQYF. The CDR3 nucleotides are TGTGCCAGCAGCGGCGCGGGGTCAGATACGCAGTATTTT.

The chain recombines TRBV15 with TRBJ2-7; D may be TRBD1 (7 bases). The CDR3 loop spans 15 amino acids. Trimming stripped 4 bases from V and 5 bases from J, with 18 bases between. Germline V gives CDR1 LNHNV, CDR2 YYDKDF (reference sequence). This chain's CDR3 is CATSTGGREFDEQYF. CDR3 DNA: TGTGCCACCAGCACAGGGGGTCGGGAGTTCGACGAGCAGTACTTC.

The DNA for the CDR3 is TGTGCCAGCAGCCAAGATCCTCTGGGACTAGCGGGAGGGGTGGACGAGCAGTACTTC. Its translation: CASSQDPLGLAGGVDEQYF. The chain couples TRBV4-2 to TRBJ2-5; 16 bases map to TRBD2. The J call could be wrong; TRBJ2-7 is a better fit for the DNA end. Germline-derived CDR1 and CDR2 are LGHNA and YNFKEQ. This CDR3 is built from 19 residues.

The chain recombines TRBV5-8 with TRBJ1-5; no reliable D call. CDR1 is SGHTS and CDR2 is YDEGEE in the germline V gene. The CDR3 contains 11 residues. Deletions cut 2 bases from V and 5 bases from J, with 2 bases between. CDR3 protein: CASSLDQPQHF. CDR3 DNA sequence: TGTGCCAGCAGCTTAGATCAGCCCCAGCATTTT.

The V and J genes are TRBV19 and TRBJ2-7; 12 bases align to TRBD2. The V gene end was trimmed by 3 bases and the J gene end by 3 bases; junction bases not matched to a gene: 0. Germline assignment: CDR1 LNHDA and CDR2 SQIVND (reference sequence). The CDR3 extends over 14 amino acids. CDR3 in DNA: TGTGCCAGTAGTATGGGACTAGCGGGCTACGAGCAGTACTTC. Amino acids: CASSMGLAGYEQYF.